A single sample gave rise to the 23 T cell receptor beta chains below, sequenced in a study of PD-1 blockade in classical Hodgkin lymphoma. Assay used: immunoSEQ multiplex PCR; TCRdb lists only in-frame clones, some missing. Altogether approximately 22,000 clones are present, roughly 75% being singletons, with the ten largest covering around 22%. Each patient's relapse followed autologous stem cell transplantation, and brentuximab vedotin exposure varied. The sequencing used peripheral blood mononuclear cells (PBMCs), collected before the second cycle of nivolumab. The receptors originated from a human donor with classical Hodgkin lymphoma.

This sequence joins TRBV2 and TRBJ2-3; perhaps TRBD1 as D (5 bases). Germline V gene sequence: CDR1 SNHLY, CDR2 FYNNEI. V lost 4 bases, J lost 3 bases, and 11 bases lay in between. CDR3 size: 14 residues. As DNA, the CDR3 is TGTGCCAGCAGTGGTGGGGCCCGGACAGATACGCAGTATTTT. Protein product: CASSGGARTDTQYF.

The V call is TRBV30, the J call TRBJ2-5; 8 bases fit TRBD1. This CDR3 is built from 14 residues. The J segment lost 4 bases and the V segment lost 3 bases, leaving 7 bases of the junction unmatched. Germline V lookup: CDR1 GTSNPN, CDR2 SVGIG (reference sequence). The CDR3 reads CAWSTYRGRETQYF. As DNA, the CDR3 is TGTGCCTGGAGCACGTACAGGGGGAGAGAGACCCAGTACTTC.

This clone was counted a few times. V and J are TRBV28 and TRBJ1-1; 10 bases align to TRBD1. CDR3 length equals 14 residues. The J segment lost 5 bases and the V segment lost 5 bases, leaving 5 bases of the junction unmatched. Germline V CDR1 and CDR2: MDHEN, SYDVKM. CDR3 residues: CASSVTGGFTEAFF. For the CDR3, the DNA is TGTGCCAGCAGTGTGACAGGGGGCTTTACTGAAGCTTTCTTT.

V usage is TRBV27 and J usage is TRBJ1-5; D unresolved. Germline CDR1 and CDR2: MNHEY and SMNVEV (reference sequence). Trimming took 5 bases from V and 2 from J, leaving 10 bases between them. The CDR3 totals 14 residues. The CDR3 sequence: CASSRLAGNQPQHF. In DNA, the CDR3 is TGTGCCAGCAGTCGGCTAGCTGGCAATCAGCCCCAGCATTTT.

The chain employs TRBV29-1 and TRBJ2-5; no clear D gene. Germline lookup yields CDR1 SQVTM and CDR2 ANQGSEA. The CDR3 is 12 amino acids. V lost 1 base and J 5 bases, leaving 8 bases between the germline ends. CDR3 amino acids: CSVEGTSETQYF. Here the CDR3 DNA reads TGCAGCGTTGAAGGCACCTCGGAGACCCAGTACTTC.

V usage is TRBV10-3 and J usage is TRBJ2-1; TRBD2 agrees at 10 bases. The CDR3 is made up of 16 amino acids. Germline CDR1 and CDR2: ENHRY and SYGVKD. V lost 6 bases and J lost 6; bases outside the gene matches: 11. CDR3 loop: CAISPIAGGFVNEQFF. CDR3 nucleotides: TGTGCCATCAGCCCAATAGCGGGAGGTTTTGTCAATGAGCAGTTCTTC.

This chain connects TRBV6-5 to TRBJ2-7; D is undetermined. Germline V lookup: CDR1 MNHEY, CDR2 SVGAGI. V was shortened by 1 base and J by 3 bases, with 4 bases between the two germline ends. This CDR3 comprises 12 residues. The CDR3 DNA reads as TGTGCCAGCAGTTACTATCTCTACGAGCAGTACTTC. As protein: CASSYYLYEQYF.

V usage is TRBV19 and J usage is TRBJ1-1; D possibly corresponds to TRBD1 (5 bases). Germline values: CDR1 LNHDA, CDR2 SQIVND (reference sequence). The CDR3 covers 14 residues. Deletions cut 4 bases from V and 8 bases from J, with 17 bases between. CDR3 loop: CASSSGGGVLEAFF. The CDR3 nucleotides read TGTGCCAGTAGTAGTGGTGGGGGGGTACTAGAAGCTTTCTTT.

This chain joins TRBV2 and TRBJ2-7; 7 bases map to TRBD2. Germline V gene sequence: CDR1 SNHLY, CDR2 FYNNEI. The CDR3 has 17 amino acids. The trim removed 2 bases at V and 2 bases at J, leaving 12 bases unmatched. The CDR3 is CASSERASGGVAYEQYF. CDR3 bases: TGTGCCAGCAGTGAAAGGGCTTCGGGGGGAGTTGCCTACGAGCAGTACTTC.

The V gene is TRBV5-6, the J gene TRBJ2-1; 8 nucleotides align to TRBD1. The CDR3 is 17 residues long. Looked up from germline, CDR1 is SGHDT and CDR2 is YYEEEE. With V trimmed by 3 bases and J by 0 bases, 8 bases remained unmatched. The CDR3 loop is CASSSTGGIHSYNEQFF. The CDR3 bases are TGTGCCAGCAGCTCCACAGGGGGGATTCACTCCTACAATGAGCAGTTCTTC.

The chain recombines TRBV5-1 with TRBJ1-4, with D possibly TRBD1 on 6 matching bases. CDR3 length: 15 residues. Germline V gives CDR1 SGHRS, CDR2 YFSETQ. V was clipped by 2 bases and J by 6 bases, with 14 bases between them. Written as DNA, the CDR3 is TGCGCCAGCAGCTTTTCGGGGGGCGCCGATGAAAAACTGTTTTTT. This translates into CASSFSGGADEKLFF.

This chain uses TRBV5-1 with TRBJ2-1, with 9 bases fitting TRBD2. The germline gives CDR1 SGHRS, CDR2 YFSETQ. Unmatched junction bases numbered 13, after V lost 0 bases and J lost 3 bases. This CDR3 has 19 amino acids. In DNA, the CDR3 is TGCGCCAGCAGCTTGGTTTCGGTGCTAGCGGGAATCAGCTACAATGAGCAGTTCTTC. Its protein is CASSLVSVLAGISYNEQFF. Using reference TRBV5-1 and TRBJ2-1 for the parts outside the CDR3, the full variable domain is KAGVTQTPRYLIKTRGQQVTLSCSPISGHRSVSWYQQTPGQGLQFLFEYFSETQRNKGNFPGRFSGRQFSNSRSEMNVSTLELGDSALYLCASSLVSVLAGISYNEQFFGPGTRLTVL.

The genes are TRBV15 and TRBJ2-4; TRBD2 matches at 11 bases. CDR1 and CDR2 from the germline V gene are LNHNV and YYDKDF (reference sequence). V dropped 3 bases and J dropped 2; count of bases not matched to a gene: 9. This CDR3 region has 18 residues. CDR3 protein: CATSSLPTSGISKNIQYF. CDR3 sequence (DNA): TGTGCCACCAGCAGCCTACCGACTAGCGGGATATCCAAAAACATTCAGTACTTC.

In this sample, this clone turned up a few times. The chain links TRBV6-6 to TRBJ2-5; 9 positions agree with TRBD1. V dropped 4 bases and J dropped 7; count of bases not matched to a gene: 7. CDR3 length: 14 residues. CDR1 MNHNY and CDR2 SVGAGI come from the germline V gene (reference sequence). The CDR3 reads CASSSGTGFGTQYF. The CDR3 nucleotides read TGTGCCAGCAGTTCCGGGACAGGGTTTGGGACCCAGTACTTC.

The table lists this clone with a count of one. J is TRBJ2-3 and V is TRBV25-1; D not resolved. Germline-derived CDR1 and CDR2 are MGHDK and SYGVNS. The CDR3 has 13 amino acids. V dropped 4 bases and J dropped 1 base, with 6 bases sitting between them. Written as DNA, the CDR3 is TGTGCCAGCAGTGTGCTGGGCACAGATACGCAGTATTTT. Translating gives CASSVLGTDTQYF.

This clone appeared a single time. The rearrangement uses TRBV5-4 and TRBJ1-2; 9 bases map to TRBD1. Germline V gene lookup returns CDR1 SGHNT and CDR2 YYREEE (reference sequence). V gave up 0 bases and J gave up 6 bases; unmatched junction bases: 3. The CDR3 runs 14 residues. The CDR3 here is CASSLGDRADGYTF. The CDR3 DNA follows: TGTGCCAGCAGCTTGGGGGACAGGGCGGATGGCTACACCTTC. The complete variable domain, with remaining parts taken from reference TRBV5-4 and TRBJ1-2, reads ETGVTQSPTHLIKTRGQQVTLRCSSQSGHNTVSWYQQALGQGPQFIFQYYREEENGRGNFPPRFSGLQFPNYSSELNVNALELDDSALYLCASSLGDRADGYTFGSGTRLTVV.

This clone was seen a few times. The genes are TRBV5-6 and TRBJ1-6; 9 bases agree with TRBD1. The length of the CDR3 is 15 residues. Losses at the gene ends were 1 base for V and 10 bases for J; bases not matched to a gene: 6. Germline CDR1 and CDR2: SGHDT and YYEEEE. CDR3 residues: CASSLRDRVWSPLHF. Here the CDR3 DNA reads TGTGCCAGCAGCTTGCGGGACAGGGTGTGGTCACCCCTCCACTTT.

The gene calls are TRBV11-3 and TRBJ2-2, with 10 bases lining up with TRBD2. V lost 4 bases and J lost 7; bases outside the gene matches: 9. The germline V gene encodes CDR1 SGHNT and CDR2 YENEEA. The CDR3 covers 16 residues. CDR3 sequence reads: CASSSESGRALGELFF. The CDR3 DNA sequence: TGTGCCAGCAGCTCAGAGAGCGGGAGGGCCCTCGGGGAGCTGTTTTTT.

The V gene is TRBV28, the J gene TRBJ2-2; 7 bases agree with TRBD1. Trimming removed 6 bases from V and 5 bases from J; junction bases left unmatched: 9. CDR3 length: 15 amino acids. CDR1 and CDR2 from the germline V gene are MDHEN and SYDVKM. CDR3 DNA sequence: TGTGCCAGCAGAAATGGACAGGTCAGGACCGGGGAGCTGTTTTTT. This sequence encodes CASRNGQVRTGELFF.

In DNA form, the CDR3 reads TGTGCCAGCAGCCCTTCCGGGACTAGCTACAATGAGCAGTTCTTC. Amino acids: CASSPSGTSYNEQFF. V is TRBV4-2 and J is TRBJ2-1, with 8 bases matching TRBD2. Germline CDR1 and CDR2: LGHNA and YNFKEQ. The CDR3 is 15 amino acids. V lost 4 bases and J lost 3; bases outside the gene matches: 5.

This rearrangement joins TRBV30 to TRBJ2-7; TRBD1 might be the D (5 bases). From germline, CDR1 is GTSNPN and CDR2 SVGIG (reference sequence). Trimming took off 2 bases at V and 2 bases at J, with 13 bases between the two ends. This CDR3 comprises 14 residues. The CDR3, as DNA: TGTGCCTGGAGTACAGGTTTCAAGACCTACGAGCAGTACTTC. Translation gives CAWSTGFKTYEQYF.

This clone has more than one count but fewer than ten. This chain links TRBV7-2 with TRBJ2-7; 9 bases map to TRBD2. Germline CDR1 reads SGHTA; CDR2 reads FQGNSA. The CDR3 is 15 residues long. J gave up 4 bases and V 5 bases, and 9 bases lay outside the gene matches. For the CDR3, the DNA is TGTGCCAGCAGCCTAGGGTCGCGGGAGGGATACGAGCAGTACTTC. It specifies CASSLGSREGYEQYF. The whole variable domain, filled in from reference TRBV7-2 and TRBJ2-7, reads GAGVSQSPSNKVTEKGKDVELRCDPISGHTALYWYRQSLGQGLEFLIYFQGNSAPDKSGLPSDRFSAERTGGSVSTLTIQRTQQEDSAVYLCASSLGSREGYEQYFGPGTRLTVT.

J is TRBJ1-2 and V is TRBV28, with 8 bases aligning to TRBD1. The CDR3 is 15 residues long. J was trimmed by 5 bases and V by 3 bases; bases with no gene match: 8. Germline V gives CDR1 MDHEN, CDR2 SYDVKM. CDR3 region: CASSFADRVKYGYTF. CDR3 sequence (DNA): TGTGCCAGCAGTTTCGCGGACAGGGTGAAGTATGGCTACACCTTC.